This passage covers 13 T cell receptor beta chains from one sample sequenced in a study of blood T cell repertoires in COVID-19. Method: immunoSEQ multiplex PCR; TCRdb's copy keeps in-frame clones and lacks some. The table shows roughly 180,000 clones, with 75% to 90% occurring only once. Material for sequencing was PBMCs or T cells enriched from blood (not recorded which). The receptors were sampled from a middle-aged man who had recovered from COVID-19.

The rearrangement links TRBV5-1 to TRBJ2-2; D gene unclear. The CDR3 contains 14 residues. In germline, CDR1 is SGHRS, CDR2 YFSETQ. The V gene lost 2 bases and the J gene lost 3 bases, with 8 bases spanning the gap. The CDR3 loop reads CASSLTPDTGELFF. The CDR3 DNA is TGCGCCAGCAGCTTAACGCCGGACACCGGGGAGCTGTTTTTT.

V gene TRBV28 combines with J gene TRBJ1-5; the D gene is possibly TRBD1 (6 bases). Between the trimmed V and J ends, which lost 10 bases and 9 bases, there was a span of 13 bases. Germline values: CDR1 MDHEN, CDR2 SYDVKM. The CDR3 spans 11 residues. The CDR3 sequence is CATGTHLPQHF. In DNA form, the CDR3 reads TGTGCCACCGGGACACACTTGCCCCAGCATTTT.

There are a few counts of this clone. V is TRBV12-5 and J is TRBJ1-5; no clear D gene. Germline loops: CDR1 LGHNT, CDR2 FRNRAP. The CDR3 length is 15 residues. V was pared by 6 bases and J by 3 bases, with 15 bases between. CDR3 nucleotides: TGTGCTAGTGGCCACAGCATCTATGTCAATCAGCCCCAGCATTTT. Translated, it gives CASGHSIYVNQPQHF.

This chain's CDR3 is CASSEPGAWEQYF. CDR3 bases: TGTGCCAGCAGTGAACCAGGGGCATGGGAACAGTACTTC. V and J are TRBV25-1 and TRBJ2-7, with D perhaps matching TRBD1 (6 bases). This CDR3 is 13 amino acids long. V was trimmed by 2 bases and J by 10 bases, leaving 15 bases between them. Germline lookup yields CDR1 MGHDK and CDR2 SYGVNS.

The rearrangement joins TRBV28 to TRBJ2-5; TRBD1 aligns across 8 bases. CDR1 is MDHEN, CDR2 SYDVKM, per germline. The CDR3 is 15 amino acids. The trim removed 7 bases at V and 4 bases at J, leaving 11 bases unmatched. The CDR3 spells CASNENGQGLETQYF. CDR3 coding DNA: TGTGCCAGCAACGAAAATGGACAGGGTCTAGAGACCCAGTACTTC.

V gene TRBV7-9 combines with J gene TRBJ2-1; D is perhaps TRBD2 (6 bases). This CDR3 is 16 amino acids long. Looked up from germline, CDR1 is SEHNR and CDR2 is FQNEAQ (reference sequence). Trimming removed 11 bases from V and 8 bases from J, with 28 bases in between. CDR3 nucleotide sequence: TGTGCCGCTGTGGACTTTGGAGGGCTGGTTAGCGATGAGCAGTTCTTC. It specifies CAAVDFGGLVSDEQFF.

The chain carries TRBV29-1 and TRBJ2-5, with 7 bases identical to TRBD1. Germline CDR1 SQVTM, CDR2 ANQGSEA. The CDR3 runs to 12 residues. V dropped 7 bases and J dropped 5; count of bases not matched to a gene: 7. CDR3 DNA: TGCAGCGCCCGACAGGGTGGGGAGACCCAGTACTTC. It specifies CSARQGGETQYF.

The chain links TRBV28 to TRBJ1-6, with D maybe TRBD1 (6 bases). V lost 1 base to trimming and J lost 5 bases, with 9 bases between them. Looked up from germline, CDR1 is MDHEN and CDR2 is SYDVKM. This CDR3 region has 15 residues. In DNA form, the CDR3 reads TGTGCCAGCAGTTTATTGGACAGAGATAATTCACCCCTCCACTTT. This encodes CASSLLDRDNSPLHF.

This clone has only a few counts. The chain combines TRBV5-1 with TRBJ1-2, with D possibly being TRBD1 (6 bases). This CDR3 contains 13 residues. CDR1 is SGHRS and CDR2 is YFSETQ in the germline V gene. V was pared by 4 bases and J by 6 bases, with 13 bases between. This chain's CDR3 is CASSGTGTDGYTF. Written as DNA, the CDR3 is TGCGCCAGCAGCGGAACAGGGACGGATGGCTACACCTTC.

This chain connects TRBV5-1 to TRBJ2-3; the D is unclear. The CDR3 has 14 amino acids. Germline CDR1 SGHRS, CDR2 YFSETQ. Trimming took off 4 bases at V and 0 bases at J, with 9 bases between the two ends. CDR3 sequence: CASSTYDSTDTQYF. The DNA of the CDR3 is TGCGCCAGCAGCACCTACGATAGCACAGATACGCAGTATTTT.

The rearrangement joins TRBV18 to TRBJ1-2; 7 nucleotides match TRBD1. Trimming cost V 4 bases and J 3 bases; bases outside gene matches: 2. The CDR3 has 13 residues. CDR1 is KGHSH and CDR2 is LQKENI in the germline V gene. The CDR3 DNA reads as TGTGCCAGCTCACGAGGGACAGACTATGGCTACACCTTC. Amino acids: CASSRGTDYGYTF.

This clone came up a few times. The V call is TRBV9, the J call TRBJ2-2, with D perhaps TRBD1 (5 bases). CDR1 is SGDLS, CDR2 YYNGEE, per germline. Trimming removed 3 bases at V and 4 bases at J, with 16 bases between. There are 16 residues in the CDR3. The CDR3 nucleotides read TGTGCCAGCAGCGCGAAGACAGATGGGGCCACCGGGGAGCTGTTTTTT. Amino acid sequence: CASSAKTDGATGELFF.

The chain joins TRBV5-1 to TRBJ2-1; D call uncertain. CDR3 size: 13 residues. V was cut by 0 bases and J by 5 bases, with 6 bases left in between. Looked up from germline, CDR1 is SGHRS and CDR2 is YFSETQ. The CDR3 region has the DNA TGCGCCAGCAGCTTGGGAACTGACAATGAGCAGTTCTTC. It translates to CASSLGTDNEQFF. Drawing the rest from reference TRBV5-1 and TRBJ2-1, the complete variable domain is KAGVTQTPRYLIKTRGQQVTLSCSPISGHRSVSWYQQTPGQGLQFLFEYFSETQRNKGNFPGRFSGRQFSNSRSEMNVSTLELGDSALYLCASSLGTDNEQFFGPGTRLTVL.